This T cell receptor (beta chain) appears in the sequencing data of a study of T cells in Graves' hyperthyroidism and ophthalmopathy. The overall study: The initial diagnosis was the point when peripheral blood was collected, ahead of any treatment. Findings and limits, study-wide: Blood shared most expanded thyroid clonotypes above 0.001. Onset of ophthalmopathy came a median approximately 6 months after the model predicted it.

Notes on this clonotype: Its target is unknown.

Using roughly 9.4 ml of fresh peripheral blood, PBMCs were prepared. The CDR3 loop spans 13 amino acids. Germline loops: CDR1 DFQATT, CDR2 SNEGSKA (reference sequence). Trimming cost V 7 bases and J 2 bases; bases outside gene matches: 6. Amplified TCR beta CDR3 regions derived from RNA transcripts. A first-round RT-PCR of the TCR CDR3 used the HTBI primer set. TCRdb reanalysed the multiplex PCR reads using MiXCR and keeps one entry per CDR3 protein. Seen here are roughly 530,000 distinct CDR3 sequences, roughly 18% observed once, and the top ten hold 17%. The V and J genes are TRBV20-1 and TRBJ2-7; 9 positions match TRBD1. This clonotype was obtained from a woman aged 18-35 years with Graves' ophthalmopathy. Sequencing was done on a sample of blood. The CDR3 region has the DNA TGCAGTGTCCGGGACAGGGCTACCTACGAGCAGTACTTC. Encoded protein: CSVRDRATYEQYF.